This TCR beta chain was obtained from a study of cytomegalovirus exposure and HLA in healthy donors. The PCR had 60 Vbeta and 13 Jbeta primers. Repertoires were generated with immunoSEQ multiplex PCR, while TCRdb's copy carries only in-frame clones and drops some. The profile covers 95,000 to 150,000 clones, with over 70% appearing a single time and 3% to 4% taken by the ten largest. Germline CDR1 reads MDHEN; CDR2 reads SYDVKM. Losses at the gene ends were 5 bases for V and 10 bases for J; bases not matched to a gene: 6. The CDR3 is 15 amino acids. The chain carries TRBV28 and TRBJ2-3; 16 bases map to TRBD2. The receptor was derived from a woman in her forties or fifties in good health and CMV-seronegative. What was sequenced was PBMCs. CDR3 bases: TGTGCCAGCAGTATGGGACTAGCGGGAGGGCGTTCGCAGTATTTT. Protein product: CASSMGLAGGRSQYF.